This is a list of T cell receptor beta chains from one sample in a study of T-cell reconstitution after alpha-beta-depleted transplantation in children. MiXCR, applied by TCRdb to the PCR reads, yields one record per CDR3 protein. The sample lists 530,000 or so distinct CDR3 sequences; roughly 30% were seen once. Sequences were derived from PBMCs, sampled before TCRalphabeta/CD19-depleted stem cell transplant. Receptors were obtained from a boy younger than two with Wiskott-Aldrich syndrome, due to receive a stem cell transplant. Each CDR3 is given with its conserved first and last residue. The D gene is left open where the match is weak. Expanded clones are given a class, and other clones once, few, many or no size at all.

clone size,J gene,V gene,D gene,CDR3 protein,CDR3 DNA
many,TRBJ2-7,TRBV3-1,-,CASSQGYEQYF,TGTGCCAGCAGCCAAGGTTACGAGCAGTACTTC
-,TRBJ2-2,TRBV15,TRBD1,CATSRKRQGTGELFF,TGTGCCACCAGCAGAAAAAGACAGGGAACGGGGGAGCTGTTTTTT
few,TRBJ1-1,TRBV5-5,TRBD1,CASSAWDRGTEAFF,TGTGCCAGCAGCGCTTGGGACAGGGGGACCGAAGCTTTCTTT
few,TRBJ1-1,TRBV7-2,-,CASSLVWQNTEAFF,TGTGCCAGCAGCTTAGTTTGGCAGAACACTGAAGCTTTCTTT
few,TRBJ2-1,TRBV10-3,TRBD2,CAISATLAGGPDEQFF,TGTGCCATCAGTGCCACACTAGCGGGAGGGCCGGATGAGCAGTTCTTC
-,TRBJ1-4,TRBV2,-,CASSDELAGINEKLFF,TGTGCCAGCAGTGATGAGCTCGCGGGAATTAATGAAAAACTGTTTTTT
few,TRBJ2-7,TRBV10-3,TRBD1,CAISESRDRVSYEQYF,TGTGCCATCAGTGAGTCCCGGGACAGGGTTTCCTACGAGCAGTACTTC
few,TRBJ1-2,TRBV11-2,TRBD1,CASSETGAHYGYTF,TGTGCCAGCAGCGAGACAGGGGCTCACTATGGCTACACCTTC
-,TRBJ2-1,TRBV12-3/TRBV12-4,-,CASSQPGTEYNEQFF,TGTGCCAGCAGTCAACCCGGGACCGAATACAATGAGCAGTTCTTC
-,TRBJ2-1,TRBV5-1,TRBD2,CASSRTSGRSYNEQFF,TGCGCCAGCAGCAGGACTAGCGGGAGATCCTACAATGAGCAGTTCTTC
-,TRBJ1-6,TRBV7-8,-,CASSGGAGNSPLHF,TGTGCCAGCAGCGGAGGGGCAGGGAATTCACCCCTCCACTTT
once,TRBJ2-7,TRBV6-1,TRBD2,CASSDGGLAVSVEQYF,TGTGCCAGCAGTGACGGTGGACTAGCGGTCTCTGTGGAGCAGTACTTC